This TCR beta chain was sequenced for a study of T cell responses to AZD1222 COVID-19 vaccine. Study-wide results and caveats: AZD1222 recipients seropositive at baseline numbered only five or six.

Deletions cut 5 bases from V and 7 bases from J, with 11 bases between. The germline gives CDR1 SGHNT, CDR2 YENEEA. The CDR3 loop spans 13 amino acids. On this clone itself: Its antigen remains unidentified.

Only in-frame clones appear in the TCRdb table, and some are missing; sequencing was by immunoSEQ multiplex PCR. The sample records around 140,000 clones, approximately 83% being singletons. The rearrangement uses TRBV11-3 and TRBJ2-2, with a tentative D call TRBD2 (6 bases). Material: peripheral blood, obtained on day 0 of AZD1222 vaccination. This receptor was obtained from an adult in good health. CDR3 in DNA: TGTGCCAGCAGCCAAGGGGAGGTCGGGGAGCTGTTTTTT. It specifies CASSQGEVGELFF.